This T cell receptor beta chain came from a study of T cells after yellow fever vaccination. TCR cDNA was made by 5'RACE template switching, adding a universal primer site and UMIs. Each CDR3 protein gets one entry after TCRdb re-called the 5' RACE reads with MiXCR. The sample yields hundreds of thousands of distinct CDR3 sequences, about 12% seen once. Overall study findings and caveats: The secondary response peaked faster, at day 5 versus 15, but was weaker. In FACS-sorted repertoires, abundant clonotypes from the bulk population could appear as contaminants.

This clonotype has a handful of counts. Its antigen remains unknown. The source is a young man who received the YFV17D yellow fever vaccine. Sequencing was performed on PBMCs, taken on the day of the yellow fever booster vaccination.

CDR3 residues: CASSQTRGQGRLSYEQYF. For the CDR3, the DNA is TGTGCCAGCAGCCAAACCCGCGGACAGGGTCGTCTCTCCTACGAGCAGTACTTC. The chain combines TRBV11-1 with TRBJ2-7; TRBD1 matches 8 bases. This CDR3 has 18 amino acids. J was trimmed by 0 bases and V by 5 bases; bases with no gene match: 15. The germline CDR1 and CDR2 sequences are SGHAT and FQDESV (reference sequence).